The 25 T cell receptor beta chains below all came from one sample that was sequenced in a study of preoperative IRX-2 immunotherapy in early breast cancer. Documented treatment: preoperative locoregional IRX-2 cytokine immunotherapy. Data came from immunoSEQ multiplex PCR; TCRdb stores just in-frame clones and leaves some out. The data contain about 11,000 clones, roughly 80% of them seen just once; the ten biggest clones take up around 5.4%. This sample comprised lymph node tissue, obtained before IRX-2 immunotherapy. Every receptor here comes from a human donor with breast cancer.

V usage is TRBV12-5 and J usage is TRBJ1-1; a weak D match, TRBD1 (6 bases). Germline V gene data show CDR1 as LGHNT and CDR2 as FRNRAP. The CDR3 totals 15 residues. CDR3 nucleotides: TGTGCCAGCAATAGGGAGCCAGGGGCCTTCACTGAAGCTTTCTTT. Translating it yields CASNREPGAFTEAFF.

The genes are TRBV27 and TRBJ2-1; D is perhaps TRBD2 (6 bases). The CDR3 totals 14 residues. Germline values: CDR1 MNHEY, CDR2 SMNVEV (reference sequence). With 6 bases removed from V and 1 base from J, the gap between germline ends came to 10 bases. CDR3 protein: CASRGGPSYNEQFF. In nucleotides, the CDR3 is TGTGCCAGCAGGGGGGGACCATCCTACAATGAGCAGTTCTTC.

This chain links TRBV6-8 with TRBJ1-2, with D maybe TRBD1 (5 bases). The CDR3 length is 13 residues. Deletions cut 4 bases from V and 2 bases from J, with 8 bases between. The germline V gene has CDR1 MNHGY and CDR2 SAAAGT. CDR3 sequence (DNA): TGTGCCAGCAGTTGGCAGGGAAACTATGGCTACACCTTC. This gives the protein CASSWQGNYGYTF.

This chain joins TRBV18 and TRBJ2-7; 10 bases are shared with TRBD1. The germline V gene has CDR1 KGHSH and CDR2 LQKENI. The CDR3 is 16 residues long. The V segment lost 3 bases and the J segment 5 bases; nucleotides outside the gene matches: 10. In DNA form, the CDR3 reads TGTGCCAGCTCACCGACCTTGCCGGGACAGGGGCACGAGCAGTACTTC. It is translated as CASSPTLPGQGHEQYF.

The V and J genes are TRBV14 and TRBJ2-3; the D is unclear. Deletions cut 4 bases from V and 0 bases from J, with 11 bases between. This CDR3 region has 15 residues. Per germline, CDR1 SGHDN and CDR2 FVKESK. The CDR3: CASSLLVGSTDTQYF. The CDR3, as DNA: TGTGCCAGCAGCCTCCTCGTGGGAAGCACAGATACGCAGTATTTT.

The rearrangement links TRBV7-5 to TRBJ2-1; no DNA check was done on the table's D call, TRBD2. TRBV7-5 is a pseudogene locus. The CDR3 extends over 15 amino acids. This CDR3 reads CASSRGLAIYNEQFF. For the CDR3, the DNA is TGTGCCAGCAGCCGGGGACTAGCCATATACAATGAGCAGTTCTTC.

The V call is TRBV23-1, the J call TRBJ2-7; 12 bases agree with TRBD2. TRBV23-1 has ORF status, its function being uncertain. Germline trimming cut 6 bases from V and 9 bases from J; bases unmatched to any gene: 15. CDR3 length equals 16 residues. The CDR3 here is CASSPPRLAGAEPQYF. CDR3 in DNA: TGCGCCAGCAGCCCCCCTCGACTAGCGGGAGCGGAACCGCAGTACTTC.

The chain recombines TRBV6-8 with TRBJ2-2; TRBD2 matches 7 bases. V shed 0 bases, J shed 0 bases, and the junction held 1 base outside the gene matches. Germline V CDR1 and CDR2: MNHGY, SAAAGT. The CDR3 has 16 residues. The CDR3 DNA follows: TGTGCCAGCAGTTACTCGGGGGGGACGAACACCGGGGAGCTGTTTTTT. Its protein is CASSYSGGTNTGELFF.

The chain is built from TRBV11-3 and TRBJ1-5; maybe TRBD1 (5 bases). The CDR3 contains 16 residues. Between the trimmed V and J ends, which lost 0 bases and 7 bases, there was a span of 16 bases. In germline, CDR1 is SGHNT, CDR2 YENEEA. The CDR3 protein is CASSLEGIRGEQPQHF. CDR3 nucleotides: TGTGCCAGCAGCTTAGAGGGGATTCGAGGGGAGCAGCCCCAGCATTTT.

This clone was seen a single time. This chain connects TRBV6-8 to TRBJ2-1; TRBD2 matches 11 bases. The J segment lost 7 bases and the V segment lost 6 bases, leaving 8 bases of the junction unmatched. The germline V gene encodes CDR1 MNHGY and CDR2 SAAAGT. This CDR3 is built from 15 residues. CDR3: CASRHLAGGSNEQFF. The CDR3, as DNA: TGTGCCAGCAGGCATCTAGCGGGAGGATCTAATGAGCAGTTCTTC.

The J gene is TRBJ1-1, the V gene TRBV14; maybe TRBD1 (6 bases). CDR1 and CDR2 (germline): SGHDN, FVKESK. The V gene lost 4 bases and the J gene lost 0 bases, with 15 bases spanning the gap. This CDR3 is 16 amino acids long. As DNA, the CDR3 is TGTGCCAGCAGCCCTCCGGGACACGATATGAACACTGAAGCTTTCTTT. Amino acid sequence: CASSPPGHDMNTEAFF. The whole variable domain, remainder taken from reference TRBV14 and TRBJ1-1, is EAGVTQFPSHSVIEKGQTVTLRCDPISGHDNLYWYRRVMGKEIKFLLHFVKESKQDESGMPNNRFLAERTGGTYSTLKVQPAELEDSGVYFCASSPPGHDMNTEAFFGQGTRLTVV.

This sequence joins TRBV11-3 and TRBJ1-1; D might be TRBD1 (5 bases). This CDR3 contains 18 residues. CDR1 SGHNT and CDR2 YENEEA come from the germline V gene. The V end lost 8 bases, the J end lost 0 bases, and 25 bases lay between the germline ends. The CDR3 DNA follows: TGTGCCAGCGCAAAAATGGTGGGGGTTTCCGTTATGAACACTGAAGCTTTCTTT. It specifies CASAKMVGVSVMNTEAFF.

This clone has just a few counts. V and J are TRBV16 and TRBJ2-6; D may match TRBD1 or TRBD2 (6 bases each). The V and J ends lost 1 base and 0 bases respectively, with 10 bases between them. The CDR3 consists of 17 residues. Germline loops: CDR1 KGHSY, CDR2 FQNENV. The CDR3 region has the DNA TGTGCCAGCAGCCAATGGGGGGCCCCCTCTGGGGCCAACGTCCTGACTTTC. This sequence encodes CASSQWGAPSGANVLTF.

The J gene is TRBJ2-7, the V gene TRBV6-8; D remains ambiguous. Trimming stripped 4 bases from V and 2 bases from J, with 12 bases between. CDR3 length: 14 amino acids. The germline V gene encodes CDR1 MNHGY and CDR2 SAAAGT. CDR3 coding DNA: TGTGCCAGCAGTTTCAATCCGAGAACCTACGAGCAGTACTTC. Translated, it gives CASSFNPRTYEQYF.

The CDR3 region has the DNA TGCGCCAGCAGTGAAGTTCGAGGACTAGGGGGCAATGAGCAGTTCTTC. It yields the protein CASSEVRGLGGNEQFF. The chain carries TRBV10-2 and TRBJ2-1, with D perhaps matching TRBD2 (7 bases). This CDR3 is built from 16 residues. Trimming removed 3 bases from V and 6 bases from J, with 18 bases in between. Germline CDR1 WSHSY, CDR2 SAAADI.

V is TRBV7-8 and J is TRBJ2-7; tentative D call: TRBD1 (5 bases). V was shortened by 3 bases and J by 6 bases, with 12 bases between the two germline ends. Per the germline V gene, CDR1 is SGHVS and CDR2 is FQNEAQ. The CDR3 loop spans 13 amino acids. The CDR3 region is CASSFADKPEQYF. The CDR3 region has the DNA TGTGCCAGCAGCTTCGCGGACAAACCCGAGCAGTACTTC.

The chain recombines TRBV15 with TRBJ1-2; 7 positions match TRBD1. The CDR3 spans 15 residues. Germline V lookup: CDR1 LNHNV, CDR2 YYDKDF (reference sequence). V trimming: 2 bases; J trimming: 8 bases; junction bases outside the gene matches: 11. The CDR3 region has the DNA TGTGCCACCAGCAGACAAGACAGGGCCGACAGGGGCTACACCTTC. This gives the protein CATSRQDRADRGYTF.

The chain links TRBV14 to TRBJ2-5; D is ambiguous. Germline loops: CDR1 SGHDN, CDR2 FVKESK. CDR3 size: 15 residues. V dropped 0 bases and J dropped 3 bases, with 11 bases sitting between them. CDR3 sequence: CASSQDWFFEETQYF. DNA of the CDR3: TGTGCCAGCAGCCAAGATTGGTTCTTTGAAGAGACCCAGTACTTC.

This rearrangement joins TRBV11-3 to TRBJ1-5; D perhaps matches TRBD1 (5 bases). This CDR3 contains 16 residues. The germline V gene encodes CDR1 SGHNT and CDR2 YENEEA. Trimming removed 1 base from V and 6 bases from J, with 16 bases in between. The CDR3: CASSLGRGIGGQPQHF. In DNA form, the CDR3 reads TGTGCCAGCAGCTTAGGTCGGGGGATAGGAGGTCAGCCCCAGCATTTT.

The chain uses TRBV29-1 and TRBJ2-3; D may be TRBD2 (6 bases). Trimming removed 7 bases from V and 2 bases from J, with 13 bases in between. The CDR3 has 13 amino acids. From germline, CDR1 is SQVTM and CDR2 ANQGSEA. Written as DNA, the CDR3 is TGCAGCGCCTTAGCGGACTACACAGATACGCAGTATTTT. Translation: CSALADYTDTQYF.

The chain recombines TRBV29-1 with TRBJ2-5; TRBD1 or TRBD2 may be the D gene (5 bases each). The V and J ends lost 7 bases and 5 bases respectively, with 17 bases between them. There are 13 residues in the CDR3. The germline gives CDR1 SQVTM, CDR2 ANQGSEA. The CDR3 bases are TGCAGCGGACGATGGGGGTCGAAGGAGACCCAGTACTTC. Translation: CSGRWGSKETQYF.

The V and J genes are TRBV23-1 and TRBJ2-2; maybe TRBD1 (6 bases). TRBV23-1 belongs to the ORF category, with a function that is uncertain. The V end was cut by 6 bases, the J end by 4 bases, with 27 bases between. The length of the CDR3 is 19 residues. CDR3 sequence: CASSQVLFTRGFSTGELFF. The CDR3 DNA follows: TGCGCCAGCAGCCAAGTTCTGTTTACCAGGGGTTTCAGCACCGGGGAGCTGTTTTTT.

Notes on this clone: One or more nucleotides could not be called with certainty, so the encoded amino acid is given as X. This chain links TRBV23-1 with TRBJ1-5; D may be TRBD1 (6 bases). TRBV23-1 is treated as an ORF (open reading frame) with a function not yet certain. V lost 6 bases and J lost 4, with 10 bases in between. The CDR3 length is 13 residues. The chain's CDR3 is CASSXQGNQPQHF. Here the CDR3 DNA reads TGCGCCAGCAGCMCACAGGGAAATCAGCCCCAGCATTTT.

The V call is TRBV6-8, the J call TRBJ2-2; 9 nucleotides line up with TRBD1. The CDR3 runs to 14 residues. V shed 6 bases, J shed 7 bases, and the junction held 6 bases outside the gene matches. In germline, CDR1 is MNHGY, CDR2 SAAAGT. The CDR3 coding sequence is TGTGCCAGCAGGCCGGGACAGGGTATCGGGGAGCTGTTTTTT. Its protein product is CASRPGQGIGELFF.

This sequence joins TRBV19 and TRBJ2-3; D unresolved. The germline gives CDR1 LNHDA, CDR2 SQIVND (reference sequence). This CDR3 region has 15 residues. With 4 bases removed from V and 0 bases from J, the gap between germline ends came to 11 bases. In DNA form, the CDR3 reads TGTGCCAGTAGTACTTACAAACTCAGCACAGATACGCAGTATTTT. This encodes CASSTYKLSTDTQYF.